Below are 10 T cell receptor beta chains sequenced from a single sample in a study of cytomegalovirus exposure and HLA in healthy donors. The PCR made use of 60 Vbeta and 13 Jbeta primers. Sequencing was performed with immunoSEQ multiplex PCR; in TCRdb, only in-frame clones are kept and a portion is missing. The top ten clones hold less than 1.3% of a sample with fewer than 200,000 clones, about 90% of them seen once. Sequencing used PBMCs. These receptors all come from a boy aged 2 to 10 in good health and CMV-seronegative.

This clone appeared a few times. The V gene is TRBV19, the J gene TRBJ2-5; TRBD1 agrees at 9 bases. CDR3 length equals 15 residues. V shed 5 bases, J shed 6 bases, and the junction held 10 bases outside the gene matches. Germline V gene lookup returns CDR1 LNHDA and CDR2 SQIVND (reference sequence). This CDR3 reads CASSAGQGHHKTQYF. CDR3 nucleotides: TGTGCCAGTAGTGCGGGACAGGGCCACCACAAGACCCAGTACTTC.

This chain links TRBV11-2 with TRBJ2-1; no clear D gene. The V gene's germline CDR1 is SGHAT and CDR2 FQNNGV. This CDR3 is built from 16 residues. Trimming stripped 2 bases from V and 3 bases from J, with 14 bases between. CDR3 sequence: CASSLTTASFYNEQFF. Written as DNA, the CDR3 is TGTGCCAGCAGCTTAACGACTGCCTCCTTCTACAATGAGCAGTTCTTC.

The genes are TRBV7-6 and TRBJ2-2; no reliable D call. The CDR3 is 14 amino acids. Germline V gene data show CDR1 as SGHVS and CDR2 as FNYEAQ. V lost 3 bases, J lost 0 bases, and 5 bases lay in between. DNA for the CDR3: TGTGCCAGCAGCTTTATCCCGAACACCGGGGAGCTGTTTTTT. Encoded protein: CASSFIPNTGELFF.

For this clone: One end of the junction does not line up with germline, which may come from a read error. V gene TRBV6-1 combines with J gene TRBJ1-2; D gene ambiguous. Germline V CDR1 and CDR2: MNHNS, SASEGT. This CDR3 has 13 amino acids. CDR3 nucleotides: TGTGCCGGCAGTGAACTTGCTAACTATGGCTACACCTTC. Translated: CAGSELANYGYTF.

CDR3 region: CATPRGGGDGYTF. CDR3 bases: TGCGCCACCCCGAGAGGGGGGGGCGATGGCTACACCTTC. The chain recombines TRBV5-1 with TRBJ1-2; tentative D call: TRBD1 (6 bases). Per germline, CDR1 SGHRS and CDR2 YFSETQ. This CDR3 is 13 amino acids long. Trimming removed 9 bases at V and 6 bases at J, with 18 bases between. The complete variable domain, with remaining parts taken from reference TRBV5-1 and TRBJ1-2, reads KAGVTQTPRYLIKTRGQQVTLSCSPISGHRSVSWYQQTPGQGLQFLFEYFSETQRNKGNFPGRFSGRQFSNSRSEMNVSTLELGDSALYLCATPRGGGDGYTFGSGTRLTVV.

V usage is TRBV28 and J usage is TRBJ1-2, with TRBD1 matching 8 bases. This CDR3 is built from 13 residues. Germline V CDR1 and CDR2: MDHEN, SYDVKM. Trimming took 2 bases from V and 8 from J; bases not matched to a gene: 4. The CDR3 region is CASSLQGALGYTF. DNA for the CDR3: TGTGCCAGCAGTTTACAGGGGGCGCTCGGCTACACCTTC.

The chain joins TRBV28 to TRBJ2-7; TRBD1 matches at 8 bases. The CDR3 runs to 14 residues. CDR1 and CDR2 (germline): MDHEN, SYDVKM. Unmatched junction bases numbered 8, after V lost 6 bases and J lost 4 bases. CDR3 residues: CASSLGQDFYEQYF. CDR3 nucleotides: TGTGCCAGCAGCCTGGGACAGGACTTTTACGAGCAGTACTTC.

Comments on this clone: Other DNA sequences in this specimen translate into the identical CDR3. The chain is built from TRBV7-6 and TRBJ2-5; D is possibly TRBD1 (5 bases). There are 15 residues in the CDR3. Trimming stripped 4 bases from V and 5 bases from J, with 17 bases between. Germline assignment: CDR1 SGHVS and CDR2 FNYEAQ. The CDR3 here is CASSSLRQSQETQYF. CDR3 bases: TGTGCCAGCAGCTCGCTAAGACAGTCCCAGGAGACCCAGTACTTC.

DNA of the CDR3: TGCGCCAGCAGCTGGAAAAGGGCTCGGGAGCAGTACTTC. Protein product: CASSWKRAREQYF. The V and J genes are TRBV5-1 and TRBJ2-5, with a weak D call TRBD2 (6 bases). The germline V and J ends were trimmed by 3 bases and 11 bases, with 17 bases remaining between them. The CDR3 is made up of 13 amino acids. CDR1 and CDR2 from the germline V gene are SGHRS and YFSETQ.

This clone was counted between two and nine times. V gene TRBV6-5 combines with J gene TRBJ1-1; D may be TRBD1 (6 bases). This CDR3 contains 12 residues. Germline CDR1 is MNHEY and CDR2 is SVGAGI. The V end was cut by 5 bases, the J end by 9 bases, with 13 bases between. CDR3 DNA: TGTGCCAGCAGTCCCGGACAGCCGAAAGCTTTCTTT. Translating gives CASSPGQPKAFF.